This T cell receptor beta chain was retrieved from a study of molecular identifiers for immune sequencing clone quantification. TCRdb processed the PCR reads anew with MiXCR; each CDR3 protein has one entry. The sample yields approximately 670,000 distinct CDR3 sequences, less than 20% seen once. In the case of this clonotype: This may arise from a read error, as a much more abundant clone is one base away.

This receptor was taken from a human donor in good health. Some libraries in this study had Jurkat cell RNA spiked in. The specimen was naive CD8+ T cells from blood, with Jurkat cell RNA spiked in. Subset: FACS-sorted CD8+CD4-CCR7+CD45RA+ naive T cells.

The CDR3 protein is CSARGLARFADTQYF. CDR3 nucleotide sequence: TGCAGTGCACGCGGACTAGCCCGTTTCGCAGATACGCAGTATTTT. V usage is TRBV20-1 and J usage is TRBJ2-3; 8 bases are shared with TRBD2. Trimming took 6 bases from V and 4 from J; bases not matched to a gene: 12. CDR1 and CDR2 from the germline V gene are DFQATT and SNEGSKA (reference sequence). The CDR3 is made up of 15 amino acids.